This TCR beta chain was recovered during a study of neurological immune-mediated disorders. TCRdb re-called the 5' RACE reads through MiXCR, storing one row per CDR3 protein. This table has 50,000 to 70,000 distinct CDR3 sequences, roughly 13% appearing once. Per the germline V gene, CDR1 is ENHRY and CDR2 is SYGVKD. The CDR3 contains 15 residues. V dropped 2 bases and J dropped 2 bases, with 12 bases sitting between them. At least ten counts were recorded for this clonotype. Its target is not known. General study points: Private repertoires in all groups were suggested, as expanded clones shared no CDR3 amino acid sequences across subjects.

This TCR came from an older woman with HTLV-1-associated myelopathy (HAM/TSP). Sequencing input: PBMCs. V is TRBV10-3 and J is TRBJ1-1; D may be TRBD1 (6 bases). CDR3 nucleotide sequence: TGTGCCATCAGTGAGAGGGCAGGGGATAACACTGAAGCTTTCTTT. This codes for CAISERAGDNTEAFF.